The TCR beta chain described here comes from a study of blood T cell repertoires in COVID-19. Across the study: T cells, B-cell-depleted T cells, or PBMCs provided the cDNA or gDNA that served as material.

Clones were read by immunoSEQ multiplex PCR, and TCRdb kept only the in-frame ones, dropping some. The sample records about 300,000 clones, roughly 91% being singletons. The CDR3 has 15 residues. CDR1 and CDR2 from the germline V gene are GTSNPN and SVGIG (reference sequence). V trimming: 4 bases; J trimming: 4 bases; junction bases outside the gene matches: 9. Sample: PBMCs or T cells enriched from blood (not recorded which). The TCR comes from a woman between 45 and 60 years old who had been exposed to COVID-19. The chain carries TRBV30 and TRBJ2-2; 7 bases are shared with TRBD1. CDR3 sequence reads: CAWTVGGAVTGELFF. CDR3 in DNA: TGTGCCTGGACCGTAGGGGGCGCCGTCACCGGGGAGCTGTTTTTT.